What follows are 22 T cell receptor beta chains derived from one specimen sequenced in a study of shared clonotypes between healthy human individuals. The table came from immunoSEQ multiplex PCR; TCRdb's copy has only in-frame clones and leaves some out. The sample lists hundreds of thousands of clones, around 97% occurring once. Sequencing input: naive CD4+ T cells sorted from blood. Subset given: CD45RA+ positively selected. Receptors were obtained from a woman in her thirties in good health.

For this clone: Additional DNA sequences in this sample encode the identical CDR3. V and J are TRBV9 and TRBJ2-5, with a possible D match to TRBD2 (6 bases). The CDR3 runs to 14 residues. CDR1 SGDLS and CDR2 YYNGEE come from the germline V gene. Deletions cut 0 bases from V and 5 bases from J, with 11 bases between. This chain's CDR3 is CASSVDPGGETQYF. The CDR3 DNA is TGTGCCAGCAGCGTAGATCCTGGAGGGGAGACCCAGTACTTC.

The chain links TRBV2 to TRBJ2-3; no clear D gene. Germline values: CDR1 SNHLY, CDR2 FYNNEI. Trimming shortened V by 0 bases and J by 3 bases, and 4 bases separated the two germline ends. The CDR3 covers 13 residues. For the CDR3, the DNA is TGTGCCAGCAGTGAAGCACGAACAGATACGCAGTATTTT. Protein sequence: CASSEARTDTQYF.

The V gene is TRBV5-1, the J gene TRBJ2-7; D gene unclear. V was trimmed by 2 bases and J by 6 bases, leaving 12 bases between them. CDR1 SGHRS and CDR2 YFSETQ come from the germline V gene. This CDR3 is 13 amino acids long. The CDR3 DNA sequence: TGCGCCAGCAGCTTCGCGATGCCGGGCGAGCAGTACTTC. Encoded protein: CASSFAMPGEQYF.

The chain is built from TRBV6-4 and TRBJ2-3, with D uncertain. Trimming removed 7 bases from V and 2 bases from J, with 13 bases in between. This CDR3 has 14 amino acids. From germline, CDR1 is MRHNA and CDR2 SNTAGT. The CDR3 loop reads CASTPGQSTDTQYF. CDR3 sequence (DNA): TGTGCCAGCACTCCTGGGCAGTCCACAGATACGCAGTATTTT.

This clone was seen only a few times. Here the CDR3 reads CASSSGRMLANQPQHF. The CDR3 coding sequence is TGTGCCAGTAGTAGCGGACGGATGCTAGCCAATCAGCCCCAGCATTTT. V usage is TRBV19 and J usage is TRBJ1-5; unclear D gene. The V end lost 4 bases, the J end lost 3 bases, and 16 bases lay between the germline ends. CDR1 is LNHDA and CDR2 is SQIVND in the germline V gene (reference sequence). This CDR3 is 16 amino acids long.

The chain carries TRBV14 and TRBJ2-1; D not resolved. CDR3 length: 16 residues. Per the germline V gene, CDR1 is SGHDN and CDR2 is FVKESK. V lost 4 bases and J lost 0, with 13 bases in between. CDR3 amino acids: CASSPTRSSSYNEQFF. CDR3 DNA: TGTGCCAGCAGCCCCACTCGGAGTTCCTCCTACAATGAGCAGTTCTTC.

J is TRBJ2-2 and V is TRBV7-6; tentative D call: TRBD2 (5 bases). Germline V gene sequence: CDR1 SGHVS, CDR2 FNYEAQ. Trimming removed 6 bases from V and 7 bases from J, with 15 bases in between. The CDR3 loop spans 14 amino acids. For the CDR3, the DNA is TGTGCCAGCAGGGCGAGACACGGGAACGGGGAGCTGTTTTTT. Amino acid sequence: CASRARHGNGELFF.

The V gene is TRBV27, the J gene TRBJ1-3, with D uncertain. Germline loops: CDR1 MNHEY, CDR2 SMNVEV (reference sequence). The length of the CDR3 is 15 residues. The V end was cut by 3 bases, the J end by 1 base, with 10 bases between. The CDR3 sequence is CASSLVGGSGNTIYF. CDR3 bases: TGTGCCAGCAGTTTGGTCGGTGGATCTGGAAACACCATATATTTT.

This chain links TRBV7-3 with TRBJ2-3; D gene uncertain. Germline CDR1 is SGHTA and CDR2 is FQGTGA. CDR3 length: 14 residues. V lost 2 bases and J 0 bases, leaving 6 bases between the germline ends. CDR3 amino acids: CASSLGYSTDTQYF. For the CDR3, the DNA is TGTGCCAGCAGCTTAGGGTATAGCACAGATACGCAGTATTTT.

Here the CDR3 reads CASSRANSYEQYF. The CDR3 nucleotides are TGTGCCAGCTCACGGGCCAACTCCTACGAGCAGTACTTC. The rearrangement uses TRBV18 and TRBJ2-7; D not certain. V was pared by 4 bases and J by 0 bases, with 7 bases between. CDR1 is KGHSH and CDR2 is LQKENI in the germline V gene. The CDR3 is 13 amino acids.

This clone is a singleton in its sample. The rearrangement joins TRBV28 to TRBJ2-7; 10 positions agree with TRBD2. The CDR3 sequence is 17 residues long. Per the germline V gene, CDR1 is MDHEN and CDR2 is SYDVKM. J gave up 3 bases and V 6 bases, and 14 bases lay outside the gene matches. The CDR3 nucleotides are TGTGCCAGCAGCCGACGGACTAGCGGCCTTTTGGGCTACGAGCAGTACTTC. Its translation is CASSRRTSGLLGYEQYF.

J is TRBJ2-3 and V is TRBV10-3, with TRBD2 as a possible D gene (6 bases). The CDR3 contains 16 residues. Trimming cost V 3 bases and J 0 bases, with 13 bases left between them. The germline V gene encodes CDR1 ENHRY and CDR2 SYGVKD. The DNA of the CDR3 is TGTGCCATCAGTGAAAGGGGCGGGGATAGCACAGATACGCAGTATTTT. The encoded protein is CAISERGGDSTDTQYF.

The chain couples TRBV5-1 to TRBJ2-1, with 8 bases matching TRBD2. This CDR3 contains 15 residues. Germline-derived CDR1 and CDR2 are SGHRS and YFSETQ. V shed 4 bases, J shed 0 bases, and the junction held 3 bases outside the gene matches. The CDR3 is CASSMSGGSYNEQFF. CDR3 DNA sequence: TGCGCCAGCAGCATGAGCGGGGGCTCCTACAATGAGCAGTTCTTC.

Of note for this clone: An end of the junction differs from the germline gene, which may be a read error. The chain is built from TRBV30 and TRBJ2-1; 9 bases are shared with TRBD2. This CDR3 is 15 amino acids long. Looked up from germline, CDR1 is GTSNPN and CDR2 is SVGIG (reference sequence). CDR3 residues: CAWSPPAAGGRRTLF. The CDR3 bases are TGTGCCTGGAGTCCCCCGGCAGCGGGAGGCCGTCGGACCCTCTTC. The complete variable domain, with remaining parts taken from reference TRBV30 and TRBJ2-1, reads SQTIHQWPATLVQPVGSPLSLECTVEGTSNPNLYWYRQAAGRGLQLLFYSVGIGQISSEVPQNLSASRPQDRQFILSSKKLLLSDSGFYLCAWSPPAAGGRRTLFGPGTRLTVL.

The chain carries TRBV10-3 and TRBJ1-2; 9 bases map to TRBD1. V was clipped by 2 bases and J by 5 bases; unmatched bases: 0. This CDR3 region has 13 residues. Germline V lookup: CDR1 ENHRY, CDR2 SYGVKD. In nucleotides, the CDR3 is TGTGCCATCAGTGAGGGACAGGGGTATGGCTACACCTTC. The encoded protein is CAISEGQGYGYTF.

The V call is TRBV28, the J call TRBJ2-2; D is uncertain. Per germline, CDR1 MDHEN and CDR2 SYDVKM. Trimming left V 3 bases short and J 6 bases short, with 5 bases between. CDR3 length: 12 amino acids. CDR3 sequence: CASSLVAGELFF. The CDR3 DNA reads TGTGCCAGCAGTTTGGTAGCCGGGGAGCTGTTTTTT.

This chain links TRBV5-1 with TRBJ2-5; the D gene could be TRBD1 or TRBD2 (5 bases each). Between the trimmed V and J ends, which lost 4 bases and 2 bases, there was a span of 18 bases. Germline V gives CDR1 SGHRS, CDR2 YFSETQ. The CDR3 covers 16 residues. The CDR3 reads CASSPPLGAVQETQYF. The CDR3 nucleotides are TGCGCCAGCAGCCCCCCACTCGGGGCGGTTCAAGAGACCCAGTACTTC.

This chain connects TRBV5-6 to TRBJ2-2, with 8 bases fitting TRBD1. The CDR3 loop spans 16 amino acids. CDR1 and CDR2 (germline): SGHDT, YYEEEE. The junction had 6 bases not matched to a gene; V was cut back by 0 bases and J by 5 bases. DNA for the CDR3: TGTGCCAGCAGCTTGGGAGGACAGGGAAGGACCGGGGAGCTGTTTTTT. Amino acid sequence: CASSLGGQGRTGELFF.

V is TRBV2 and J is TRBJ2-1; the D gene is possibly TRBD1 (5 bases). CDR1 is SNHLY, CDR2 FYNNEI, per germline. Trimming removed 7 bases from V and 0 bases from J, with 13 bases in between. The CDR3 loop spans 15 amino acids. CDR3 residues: CASNWGESSYNEQFF. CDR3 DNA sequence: TGTGCCAGCAATTGGGGCGAAAGCTCCTACAATGAGCAGTTCTTC.

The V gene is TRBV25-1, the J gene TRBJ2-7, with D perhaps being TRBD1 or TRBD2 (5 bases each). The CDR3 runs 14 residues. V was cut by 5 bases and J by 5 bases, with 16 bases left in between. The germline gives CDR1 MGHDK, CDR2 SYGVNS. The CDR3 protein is CASSQVGRSDEQYF. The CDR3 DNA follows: TGTGCCAGCAGTCAAGTGGGACGATCGGACGAGCAGTACTTC.

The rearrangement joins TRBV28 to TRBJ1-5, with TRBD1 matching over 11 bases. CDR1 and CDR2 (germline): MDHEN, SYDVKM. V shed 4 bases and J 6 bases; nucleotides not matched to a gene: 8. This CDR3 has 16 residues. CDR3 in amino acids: CASSSPGQGVGQPQHF. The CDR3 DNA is TGTGCCAGCAGTTCGCCGGGACAGGGGGTCGGTCAGCCCCAGCATTTT.

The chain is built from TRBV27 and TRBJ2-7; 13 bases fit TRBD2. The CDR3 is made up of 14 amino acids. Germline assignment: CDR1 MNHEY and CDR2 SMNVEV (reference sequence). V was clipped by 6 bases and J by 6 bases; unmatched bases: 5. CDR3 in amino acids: CASRGLAGPGEQYF. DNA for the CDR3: TGTGCCAGCAGGGGACTAGCGGGGCCCGGCGAGCAGTACTTC.